This entry lists 22 T cell receptor beta chains sequenced from one sample in a study of graft-versus-host responses after intestinal transplantation. Libraries were prepared by immunoSEQ multiplex PCR; TCRdb keeps only in-frame clonotypes and omits some of them. This sample has about 78,000 clones, with about nine tenths found just once. Antigens of these TCRs are unknown. The specimen comprised unstimulated CD8+ T cells sorted from spleen or lymph node cells, sampled before transplant. All receptors derive from a human donor who was the organ donor for an intestinal transplant.

The chain uses TRBV5-4 and TRBJ2-7, with D unresolved. With 1 base removed from V and 2 bases from J, the gap between germline ends came to 10 bases. The germline gives CDR1 SGHNT, CDR2 YYREEE (reference sequence). The length of the CDR3 is 14 residues. CDR3 region: CASSLSPSAYEQYF. The CDR3 DNA follows: TGTGCCAGCAGCTTGTCCCCTTCGGCCTACGAGCAGTACTTC.

This rearrangement joins TRBV11-2 to TRBJ1-1; 7 nucleotides align to TRBD1. This CDR3 contains 18 residues. The trim removed 5 bases at V and 11 bases at J, leaving 26 bases unmatched. CDR1 and CDR2 (germline): SGHAT, FQNNGV. The DNA for the CDR3 is TGTGCCAGCAGCCAACCGAAGGGGGCAAGGGGCCAGTACCGGTGGGCTTTCTTT. Its protein is CASSQPKGARGQYRWAFF. The variable domain in full, completed from reference TRBV11-2 and TRBJ1-1, reads EAGVAQSPRYKIIEKRQSVAFWCNPISGHATLYWYQQILGQGPKLLIQFQNNGVVDDSQLPKDRFSAERLKGVDSTLKIQPAKLEDSAVYLCASSQPKGARGQYRWAFFGQGTRLTVV.

The gene calls are TRBV7-7 and TRBJ2-5; 11 positions match TRBD2. The V gene's germline CDR1 is SSHAT and CDR2 FNYEAQ (reference sequence). This CDR3 is 15 amino acids long. J lost 5 bases, V lost 0 bases, and 2 bases had no gene match. The CDR3 region has the DNA TGTGCCAGCAGCTTAGCTAGCGGGGGGGGTGAGACCCAGTACTTC. Translated: CASSLASGGGETQYF.

The genes are TRBV19 and TRBJ1-1, with a weak D call TRBD1 (5 bases). With 7 bases removed from V and 5 bases from J, the gap between germline ends came to 8 bases. Germline loops: CDR1 LNHDA, CDR2 SQIVND (reference sequence). This CDR3 is built from 11 residues. The CDR3 spells CASTPGTEAFF. The CDR3 DNA sequence: TGTGCCAGTACCCCAGGGACTGAAGCTTTCTTT.

The rearrangement links TRBV28 to TRBJ2-1, with D hard to call. The CDR3 is made up of 13 amino acids. Deletions cut 5 bases from V and 4 bases from J, with 9 bases between. Germline V gene lookup returns CDR1 MDHEN and CDR2 SYDVKM. This chain's CDR3 is CASSPDGYNEQFF. In DNA form, the CDR3 reads TGTGCCAGCAGTCCAGACGGGTACAATGAGCAGTTCTTC.

The gene calls are TRBV6-5 and TRBJ1-5, with 8 nucleotides matching TRBD1. V dropped 8 bases and J dropped 6; count of bases not matched to a gene: 9. The germline CDR1 and CDR2 sequences are MNHEY and SVGAGI. CDR3 length: 14 amino acids. In DNA form, the CDR3 reads TGTGCCAGCCGTAACGGACAGGGCGGTCAGCCCCAGCATTTT. Translating it yields CASRNGQGGQPQHF.

This clone was detected once. CDR3 coding DNA: TGTGCCAGCAGTTTGAACAGGGCAGGGGGCAATCAGCCCCAGCATTTT. Its translation: CASSLNRAGGNQPQHF. The V call is TRBV6-8, the J call TRBJ1-5, with D possibly being TRBD1 (6 bases). The CDR3 has 16 amino acids. V lost 4 bases to trimming and J lost 2 bases, with 15 bases between them. Germline CDR1 MNHGY, CDR2 SAAAGT.

This chain links TRBV5-1 with TRBJ1-1, with D tentatively TRBD1 (5 bases). The CDR3 length is 14 residues. V dropped 4 bases and J dropped 5 bases, with 15 bases sitting between them. In germline, CDR1 is SGHRS, CDR2 YFSETQ. CDR3 amino acids: CASSLGAGWTEAFF. CDR3 nucleotide sequence: TGCGCCAGCAGCCTCGGGGCAGGGTGGACTGAAGCTTTCTTT.

The V and J genes are TRBV30 and TRBJ1-6, with D possibly TRBD1 on 5 matching bases. Trimming removed 7 bases from V and 12 bases from J, with 7 bases in between. The CDR3 extends over 9 amino acids. The germline gives CDR1 GTSNPN, CDR2 SVGIG (reference sequence). The CDR3: CAFGGPLHF. Here the CDR3 DNA reads TGTGCCTTCGGGGGACCCCTCCACTTT.

The V gene is TRBV11-2, the J gene TRBJ1-2, with TRBD1 matching over 7 bases. The V gene end was trimmed by 5 bases and the J gene end by 0 bases; junction bases not matched to a gene: 3. The germline V gene has CDR1 SGHAT and CDR2 FQNNGV. The CDR3 consists of 14 residues. CDR3 amino acids: CASSRTGANYGYTF. CDR3 DNA sequence: TGTGCCAGCAGCCGGACAGGAGCTAACTATGGCTACACCTTC.

The rearrangement joins TRBV4-1 to TRBJ1-1; D ambiguous. Trimming stripped 1 base from V and 2 bases from J, with 20 bases between. The CDR3 runs 18 residues. CDR1 and CDR2 (germline): MGHRA, YSYEKL. The CDR3 sequence is CASSQVRKAGGVNTEAFF. The CDR3 DNA reads TGCGCCAGCAGCCAAGTAAGAAAAGCGGGTGGGGTAAACACTGAAGCTTTCTTT.

The chain carries TRBV11-2 and TRBJ2-7; D is unclear. Germline CDR1 reads SGHAT; CDR2 reads FQNNGV. CDR3 length: 13 residues. Trimming shortened V by 5 bases and J by 7 bases, and 15 bases separated the two germline ends. CDR3 DNA sequence: TGTGCCAGCAGCCCCGGTGTTCCATGGGAGCAGTACTTC. Amino acids: CASSPGVPWEQYF.

The gene calls are TRBV9 and TRBJ2-7, with D perhaps assigned TRBD1 or TRBD2 (5 bases each). Trimming pared 0 bases from V and 1 base from J, leaving 20 bases between. Germline CDR1 and CDR2: SGDLS and YYNGEE. CDR3 length: 18 residues. CDR3 sequence (DNA): TGTGCCAGCAGCGTAGGCGTATTAGGCAGGGAGAAATCCTACGAGCAGTACTTC. Translating it yields CASSVGVLGREKSYEQYF.

The chain joins TRBV18 to TRBJ1-2; no clear D gene. The CDR3 length is 13 residues. Per germline, CDR1 KGHSH and CDR2 LQKENI. Trimming pared 3 bases from V and 8 bases from J, leaving 13 bases between. The CDR3 spells CASSPRFRRGYTF. In DNA form, the CDR3 reads TGTGCCAGCTCACCGAGATTCCGGCGAGGCTACACCTTC.

The chain recombines TRBV2 with TRBJ2-7; 9 bases agree with TRBD2. CDR3 length equals 14 residues. CDR1 SNHLY and CDR2 FYNNEI come from the germline V gene. V was clipped by 6 bases and J by 1 base; unmatched bases: 4. In nucleotides, the CDR3 is TGTGCCAGCAGCCCTCTAGCGGGGTCCTACGAGCAGTACTTC. Translating it yields CASSPLAGSYEQYF.

This clone has only a few counts. The CDR3 is CASSGQGGNSPLHF. The DNA for the CDR3 is TGTGCCAGCAGCGGACAGGGCGGGAATTCACCCCTCCACTTT. The chain carries TRBV6-6 and TRBJ1-6; 8 positions agree with TRBD1. The CDR3 is made up of 14 amino acids. Germline loops: CDR1 MNHNY, CDR2 SVGAGI (reference sequence). The trim removed 6 bases at V and 7 bases at J, leaving 5 bases unmatched.

The genes are TRBV11-1 and TRBJ1-2; no clear D gene. This CDR3 has 11 amino acids. V lost 4 bases and J 8 bases, leaving 8 bases between the germline ends. Germline CDR1 is SGHAT and CDR2 is FQDESV (reference sequence). Here the CDR3 DNA reads TGTGCCAGCAGCTCTCGTGGAGGCTACACCTTC. It is translated as CASSSRGGYTF.

This clone was recorded a few times. The rearrangement uses TRBV19 and TRBJ1-1, with 11 bases aligning to TRBD1. V lost 5 bases and J lost 7; bases outside the gene matches: 3. Germline V lookup: CDR1 LNHDA, CDR2 SQIVND (reference sequence). The CDR3 loop spans 13 amino acids. The CDR3 is CASSAGTGGEAFF. CDR3 nucleotide sequence: TGTGCCAGTAGTGCGGGGACAGGGGGTGAAGCTTTCTTT.

This rearrangement joins TRBV5-1 to TRBJ2-3; 14 bases agree with TRBD2. Germline V gene lookup returns CDR1 SGHRS and CDR2 YFSETQ. The ends lost 4 bases at V and 4 bases at J; junction bases unmatched: 8. CDR3 length equals 17 residues. CDR3 DNA sequence: TGCGCCAGCAGCACGGGACTAGCGGGGGTAGTATCAGATACGCAGTATTTT. It encodes CASSTGLAGVVSDTQYF.

The chain is built from TRBV7-9 and TRBJ2-4; D is ambiguous. The V and J ends lost 5 bases and 0 bases respectively, with 17 bases between them. This CDR3 is 17 amino acids long. Germline V gene sequence: CDR1 SEHNR, CDR2 FQNEAQ (reference sequence). The DNA for the CDR3 is TGTGCCAGCAGCCGGACGGCAGCCTCTCTAGCCAAAAACATTCAGTACTTC. Translating gives CASSRTAASLAKNIQYF.

V usage is TRBV2 and J usage is TRBJ1-2, with D unresolved. Trimming stripped 2 bases from V and 8 bases from J, with 9 bases between. The CDR3 consists of 12 residues. The germline gives CDR1 SNHLY, CDR2 FYNNEI. The CDR3 here is CASSEWRPGYTF. Here the CDR3 DNA reads TGTGCCAGCAGTGAATGGAGGCCAGGCTACACCTTC.

The V gene is TRBV30, the J gene TRBJ1-1; D gene unclear. The CDR3 extends over 13 amino acids. Trimming cost V 5 bases and J 5 bases, with 15 bases left between them. CDR1 and CDR2 from the germline V gene are GTSNPN and SVGIG (reference sequence). In nucleotides, the CDR3 is TGTGCCTGGGGCCCTTTTAAGGTGACTGAAGCTTTCTTT. Translating it yields CAWGPFKVTEAFF.